The entry that follows covers one T cell receptor (beta chain) sequence. No antigen is known for it. This sample was taken from a study of beta chain features in type 1 diabetes. Study-level information: Analysis included around 110,000,000 sorted cells drawn from all samples.

The authors reverse transcribed all of the isolated RNA, so sequencing captured expressed TCRB transcripts. This table comes from immunoSEQ multiplex PCR, and its TCRdb copy is limited to in-frame clones, with some not included. The data show about 300,000 clones, approximately 13% seen once. General observations from the study: A moderate, significant TCRB CDR3 shortening appeared in type 1 diabetes across four CD4+ subsets.

This CDR3 has 18 residues. Germline V gene sequence: CDR1 SGHAT, CDR2 FQNNGV. V lost 5 bases to trimming and J lost 9 bases; unmatched junction nucleotides: 22. The chain employs TRBV11-2 and TRBJ2-4, with 7 bases aligning to TRBD2. This sequence originates from a woman between 18 and 29 years old with type 1 diabetes. The sequenced material came from naive CD4+ T cells from blood. The CDR3 spells CASSPRGLGGRELGIQYF. The CDR3 bases are TGTGCCAGCAGCCCCAGAGGTTTGGGTGGGAGGGAGTTAGGCATTCAGTACTTC.